A single sample gave rise to the 32 T cell receptor beta chains below, sequenced in a study of T cells expressing NK-cell markers. Reanalyzing the 5' RACE reads, TCRdb keeps one entry per CDR3 protein, without DNA. The sample data list 400,000 to 500,000 distinct CDR3 sequences. Sequenced material: blood T cells: a sorted CD56 or NKG2C T cell subset, CD4+ or CD8+ T cells, or bulk PBMC T cells (not recorded which). The receptors shown here come from a woman between 18 and 69 years old in good health.

V is TRBV5-1 and J is TRBJ2-1. Looked up from germline, CDR1 is SGHRS and CDR2 is YFSETQ. The CDR3 is made up of 14 amino acids. The chain's CDR3 is CASSLDSNFNEQFF.

The rearrangement links TRBV21-1 to TRBJ2-3; TCRdb's D call, TRBD2, is unchecked because there is no DNA. TRBV21-1 is listed as a pseudogene. The CDR3 runs 16 residues. This CDR3 is CASPDTAGGYTDTQYF.

The chain is built from TRBV7-2 and TRBJ2-7. This CDR3 spans 15 amino acids. CDR1 is SGHTA, CDR2 FQGNSA, per germline. This CDR3 reads CASSLMSGSSYEQYF.

The chain employs TRBV12-3 or TRBV12-4 and TRBJ2-1; checking the TCRdb D call of TRBD2 is not possible without DNA. The CDR3 is 19 residues long. CDR3 sequence reads: CASRYTRAGGPTSYNEQFF.

This chain connects TRBV20-1 to TRBJ2-1; TCRdb picks TRBD1, but there is no DNA to check that call. Per germline, CDR1 DFQATT and CDR2 SNEGSKA (reference sequence). This CDR3 is 18 amino acids long. CDR3 protein: CSARALQPRTGNYNEQFF.

The V call is TRBV2, the J call TRBJ2-1; TCRdb's D call of TRBD2 is untestable without DNA. The V gene's germline CDR1 is SNHLY and CDR2 FYNNEI. The CDR3 is 16 amino acids. CDR3 loop: CASSPTTSGGAIEQFF.

The CDR3 loop reads CASSPELTDTQYF. This chain connects TRBV7-7 to TRBJ2-3. CDR3 length equals 13 residues. Germline V gene sequence: CDR1 SSHAT, CDR2 FNYEAQ (reference sequence).

The chain uses TRBV12-1 and TRBJ2-5. TRBV12-1 has pseudogene status. This CDR3 contains 13 residues. CDR3 residues: CASSFEPVETQYF.

The chain recombines TRBV7-6 with TRBJ1-3; TCRdb's assignment of TRBD1 cannot be checked, as there is no DNA. Germline loops: CDR1 SGHVS, CDR2 FNYEAQ. CDR3 size: 14 residues. CDR3 sequence reads: CASSPRTGRDTIYF.

The chain carries TRBV13 and TRBJ2-7; the TCRdb call, TRBD2, lacks DNA for checking. The CDR3 is 14 amino acids. Per germline, CDR1 PRHDT and CDR2 FYEKMQ (reference sequence). The CDR3 protein is CASSYRDYTDEQYF.

V is TRBV29-1 and J is TRBJ2-5. Germline V gene sequence: CDR1 SQVTM, CDR2 ANQGSEA. The CDR3 runs 11 residues. The CDR3 is CSVGGLETQYF.

V and J are TRBV6-2 or TRBV6-3 and TRBJ2-1. This CDR3 has 13 residues. CDR1 and CDR2 (germline): MNHEY, SVGEGT. The CDR3 loop reads CASSYSDSNEQFF.

The chain employs TRBV12-3 or TRBV12-4 and TRBJ2-3; TCRdb's D call, TRBD1, is unchecked because there is no DNA. The CDR3 has 14 residues. CDR3 protein: CASSKTGGTDTQYF.

The chain couples TRBV14 to TRBJ1-1. This CDR3 is 13 amino acids long. The germline V gene has CDR1 SGHDN and CDR2 FVKESK. CDR3 loop: CASSLMAGTEAFF.

This chain uses TRBV24-1 with TRBJ2-3; the TRBD1 assignment by TCRdb is unverifiable without DNA. The CDR3 runs 15 residues. Per the germline V gene, CDR1 is KGHDR and CDR2 is SFDVKD. The CDR3 sequence: CATSDSSRGTDTQYF.

The chain has TRBV5-1 and TRBJ2-2; TCRdb's D gene call, TRBD1, goes unchecked for lack of DNA. Germline assignment: CDR1 SGHRS and CDR2 YFSETQ. The CDR3 is made up of 15 amino acids. CDR3: CASSGGAPYTGELFF. The full variable domain, completed using reference TRBV5-1 and TRBJ2-2, is KAGVTQTPRYLIKTRGQQVTLSCSPISGHRSVSWYQQTPGQGLQFLFEYFSETQRNKGNFPGRFSGRQFSNSRSEMNVSTLELGDSALYLCASSGGAPYTGELFFGEGSRLTVL.

This chain connects TRBV7-7 to TRBJ2-3; TCRdb proposes TRBD1, but this gene call is untestable without DNA. This CDR3 comprises 15 residues. Germline loops: CDR1 SSHAT, CDR2 FNYEAQ (reference sequence). The CDR3 reads CASSRTGASTDTQYF. Together with reference TRBV7-7 and TRBJ2-3, the CDR3 gives the full variable domain: GAGVSQSPRYKVTKRGQDVTLRCDPISSHATLYWYQQALGQGPEFLTYFNYEAQPDKSGLPSDRFSAERPEGSISTLTIQRTEQRDSAMYRCASSRTGASTDTQYFGPGTRLTVL.

This sequence joins TRBV12-3 or TRBV12-4 and TRBJ2-5; lacking DNA, the TRBD2 call made by TCRdb goes unchecked. The length of the CDR3 is 14 residues. The CDR3 sequence is CASSSSGGRETQYF.

J is TRBJ2-3 and V is TRBV11-2; TCRdb's assignment of TRBD1 cannot be checked, as there is no DNA. Germline values: CDR1 SGHAT, CDR2 FQNNGV. The CDR3 is 18 amino acids. CDR3 region: CASSLPAGAPLSTDTQYF.

The chain combines TRBV29-1 with TRBJ1-1. The V gene's germline CDR1 is SQVTM and CDR2 ANQGSEA. This CDR3 spans 13 amino acids. The CDR3 reads CSVDTIRNTEAFF. Supplemented by reference TRBV29-1 and TRBJ1-1, the full variable domain reads SAVISQKPSRDICQRGTSLTIQCQVDSQVTMMFWYRQQPGQSLTLIATANQGSEATYESGFVIDKFPISRPNLTFSTLTVSNMSPEDSSIYLCSVDTIRNTEAFFGQGTRLTVV.

The chain combines TRBV6-4 with TRBJ2-5. The CDR3 sequence is 14 residues long. The germline gives CDR1 MRHNA, CDR2 SNTAGT. CDR3 sequence: CASSDSGTQETQYF.

The chain is built from TRBV7-9 and TRBJ2-7. Germline CDR1 is SEHNR and CDR2 is FQNEAQ (reference sequence). This CDR3 is 13 amino acids long. The CDR3 loop reads CASRDGSSYEQYF. Drawing the rest from reference TRBV7-9 and TRBJ2-7, the complete variable domain is DTGVSQNPRHKITKRGQNVTFRCDPISEHNRLYWYRQTLGQGPEFLTYFQNEAQLEKSRLLSDRFSAERPKGSFSTLEIQRTEQGDSAMYLCASRDGSSYEQYFGPGTRLTVT.

V is TRBV6-9 and J is TRBJ2-1; TCRdb returns TRBD2, unconfirmable since there is no DNA. This CDR3 region has 18 residues. CDR1 is MNHGY, CDR2 SVAAGI, per germline. The CDR3 sequence is CASSPGTSGFHPPDEQFF.

V usage is TRBV30 and J usage is TRBJ1-6; checking the TCRdb D call of TRBD1 is not possible without DNA. The germline V gene has CDR1 GTSNPN and CDR2 SVGIG (reference sequence). The CDR3 covers 12 residues. Here the CDR3 reads CACTGTNSPLHF.

The CDR3 region is CASSPLFGVTGGKSGANVLTF. The genes are TRBV10-2 and TRBJ2-6; TCRdb indicates TRBD1, and absent DNA this call remains unverified. The germline V gene has CDR1 WSHSY and CDR2 SAAADI. This CDR3 region has 21 residues.

The V call is TRBV20-1, the J call TRBJ2-2; the D gene TCRdb calls, TRBD1, cannot be checked with no DNA. Germline CDR1 is DFQATT and CDR2 is SNEGSKA (reference sequence). The CDR3 is 12 residues long. This CDR3 reads CSHRGRTGELFF.

J is TRBJ1-6 and V is TRBV12-3 or TRBV12-4. This CDR3 comprises 13 residues. This chain's CDR3 is CASSLLTVSPLHF.

The V call is TRBV6-5, the J call TRBJ1-1. CDR3 size: 15 residues. Germline assignment: CDR1 MNHEY and CDR2 SVGAGI. CDR3 sequence: CASSYDGQSYTEAFF.

V gene TRBV4-3 combines with J gene TRBJ2-2. Germline V lookup: CDR1 LGHNA, CDR2 YSLEER. CDR3 length: 15 residues. CDR3 loop: CASSLRGVSTGELFF.

This chain uses TRBV6-2 or TRBV6-3 with TRBJ2-3; without DNA, the TCRdb call of TRBD2 cannot be checked. The CDR3 loop spans 17 amino acids. The germline CDR1 and CDR2 sequences are MNHEY and SVGEGT. This CDR3 reads CASAVYKVGRKSDTQYF.

CDR3: CASSLGKQGNYGYTF. The chain couples TRBV7-6 to TRBJ1-2; TCRdb selects TRBD1, and the lack of DNA leaves this call unchecked. Germline CDR1 SGHVS, CDR2 FNYEAQ. CDR3 size: 15 residues.

The rearrangement joins TRBV18 to TRBJ2-7; TCRdb indicates TRBD1, and absent DNA this call remains unverified. The CDR3 loop spans 15 amino acids. Per germline, CDR1 KGHSH and CDR2 LQKENI. CDR3 loop: CASSPNSGTGPEQYF.